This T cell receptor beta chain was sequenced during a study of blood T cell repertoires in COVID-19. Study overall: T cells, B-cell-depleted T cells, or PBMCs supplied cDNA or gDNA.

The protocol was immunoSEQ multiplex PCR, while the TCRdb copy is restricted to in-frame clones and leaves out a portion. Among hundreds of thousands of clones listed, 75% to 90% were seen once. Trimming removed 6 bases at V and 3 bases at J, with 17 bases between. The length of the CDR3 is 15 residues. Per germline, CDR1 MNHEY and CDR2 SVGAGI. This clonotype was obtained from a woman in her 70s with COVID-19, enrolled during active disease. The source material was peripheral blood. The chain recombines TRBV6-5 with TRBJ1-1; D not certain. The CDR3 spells CASRSYRGPDTEAFF. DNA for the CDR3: TGTGCCAGCAGAAGTTACCGGGGTCCTGACACTGAAGCTTTCTTT.